These 16 T cell receptor beta chains were all obtained from the same sample, sequenced in a study of control samples from healthy donors and cancer patients. Sequencing used immunoSEQ multiplex PCR; TCRdb keeps in-frame clones, though not all of them. The profile shows some 150,000 clones, about 89% of them singletons. What was sequenced was blood. The receptor set was obtained from a man aged 18 to 29 in good health.

The chain links TRBV7-9 to TRBJ1-5, with 7 bases fitting TRBD1. In germline, CDR1 is SEHNR, CDR2 FQNEAQ (reference sequence). Losses at the gene ends were 1 base for V and 4 bases for J; bases not matched to a gene: 4. This CDR3 spans 15 amino acids. The CDR3 sequence is CASSLGDSRNQPQHF. CDR3 nucleotide sequence: TGTGCCAGCAGCTTAGGGGACAGTCGAAATCAGCCCCAGCATTTT.

The chain couples TRBV4-2 to TRBJ1-1; D gene ambiguous. Looked up from germline, CDR1 is LGHNA and CDR2 is YNFKEQ. Trimming cost V 0 bases and J 3 bases, with 11 bases left between them. The CDR3 covers 15 residues. The CDR3, as DNA: TGTGCCAGCAGCCAAGAGGCGGCAAGTTACACTGAAGCTTTCTTT. As protein: CASSQEAASYTEAFF.

This chain joins TRBV19 and TRBJ2-5; D is perhaps TRBD1 (5 bases). Germline V lookup: CDR1 LNHDA, CDR2 SQIVND (reference sequence). The germline V and J ends were trimmed by 4 bases and 5 bases, with 17 bases remaining between them. The CDR3 has 15 residues. The CDR3 region is CASSTRARSGETQYF. CDR3 DNA: TGTGCCAGTAGTACCCGGGCCCGATCAGGGGAGACCCAGTACTTC.

V and J are TRBV6-2 or TRBV6-3 and TRBJ1-6; 7 bases line up with TRBD1. The trim removed 5 bases at V and 0 bases at J, leaving 7 bases unmatched. The length of the CDR3 is 17 residues. Germline-derived CDR1 and CDR2 are MNHEY and SVGEGT. CDR3 DNA: TGTGCCAGCAGTCGGACAGGTTGGAGCTCCTATAATTCACCCCTCCACTTT. Translating gives CASSRTGWSSYNSPLHF.

This clone was detected once. This chain uses TRBV28 with TRBJ2-3; 7 bases are a match to TRBD1. CDR3 size: 14 residues. The germline gives CDR1 MDHEN, CDR2 SYDVKM. The V segment lost 3 bases and the J segment 4 bases; nucleotides outside the gene matches: 4. The CDR3 DNA sequence: TGTGCCAGCAGTTTGTGGACAGGTCCAGATACGCAGTATTTT. The encoded protein is CASSLWTGPDTQYF.

J is TRBJ1-4 and V is TRBV3-1 (or the pseudogene TRBV3-2); TRBD1 is a possible D gene (5 bases). The V end was cut by 1 base, the J end by 5 bases, with 20 bases between. Per the germline V gene, CDR1 is LGHDT and CDR2 is YNNKEL (reference sequence). The CDR3 contains 18 residues. CDR3 in amino acids: CASSQGGYLDGRNEKLFF. CDR3 sequence (DNA): TGTGCCAGCAGCCAAGGGGGGTATTTGGACGGAAGGAATGAAAAACTGTTTTTT.

The gene calls are TRBV6-5 and TRBJ1-4; D is possibly TRBD1 (5 bases). Germline lookup yields CDR1 MNHEY and CDR2 SVGAGI. The CDR3 runs to 13 residues. V lost 6 bases, J lost 7 bases, and 12 bases lay in between. CDR3 loop: CASSQRGAEKLFF. CDR3 bases: TGTGCCAGCAGCCAACGCGGGGCTGAAAAACTGTTTTTT.

This chain connects TRBV3-1 (or the pseudogene TRBV3-2) to TRBJ1-6, with TRBD1 matching over 7 bases. Trimming removed 4 bases from V and 7 bases from J; junction bases left unmatched: 4. Germline CDR1 LGHDT, CDR2 YNNKEL (reference sequence). The CDR3 consists of 14 residues. The CDR3 loop is CASSLGGGNSPLHF. CDR3 sequence (DNA): TGTGCCAGCAGCCTAGGGGGCGGAAATTCACCCCTCCACTTT.

The gene calls are TRBV6-2 or TRBV6-3 and TRBJ2-7; 7 bases align to TRBD2. Germline trimming cut 4 bases from V and 2 bases from J; bases unmatched to any gene: 11. This CDR3 region has 16 residues. Germline V gene data show CDR1 as MNHEY and CDR2 as SVGEGT. The CDR3 DNA follows: TGTGCCAGCAGTTGGTCAGCGGGCGGGGGAGCCTACGAGCAGTACTTC. Translated: CASSWSAGGGAYEQYF.

J is TRBJ1-5 and V is TRBV6-1, with D unresolved. From germline, CDR1 is MNHNS and CDR2 SASEGT. This CDR3 comprises 16 residues. V lost 2 bases and J lost 0, with 11 bases in between. As DNA, the CDR3 is TGTGCCAGCAGTGAATGGTCGGCTTATAGCAATCAGCCCCAGCATTTT. It specifies CASSEWSAYSNQPQHF.

J is TRBJ2-1 and V is TRBV27; the match to TRBD2 covers 13 bases. This CDR3 spans 17 amino acids. V was clipped by 3 bases and J by 0 bases; unmatched bases: 2. Germline-derived CDR1 and CDR2 are MNHEY and SMNVEV (reference sequence). The CDR3 is CASSLGLAGNSYNEQFF. The CDR3 DNA reads as TGTGCCAGCAGTTTGGGACTAGCGGGAAACTCCTACAATGAGCAGTTCTTC.

The V gene is TRBV6-6, the J gene TRBJ1-2; D not resolved. Germline lookup yields CDR1 MNHNY and CDR2 SVGAGI (reference sequence). V gave up 6 bases and J gave up 4 bases, with 21 bases separating them. The CDR3 length is 16 residues. The CDR3 loop reads CASRDDRERYSYGYTF. CDR3 DNA: TGTGCCAGCAGGGACGATAGGGAAAGATATTCCTATGGCTACACCTTC.

The V gene is TRBV4-1, the J gene TRBJ2-3; D may correspond to TRBD1 or TRBD2 (6 bases each). The V end was cut by 0 bases, the J end by 14 bases, with 18 bases between. This CDR3 spans 14 amino acids. Looked up from germline, CDR1 is MGHRA and CDR2 is YSYEKL. CDR3 sequence reads: CASSQDRGTIRWYF. CDR3 in DNA: TGCGCCAGCAGCCAAGATCGGGGGACAATCCGGTGGTATTTT.

V gene TRBV4-1 combines with J gene TRBJ1-2; maybe TRBD1 (5 bases). Germline assignment: CDR1 MGHRA and CDR2 YSYEKL. The CDR3 covers 13 residues. Trimming took 4 bases from V and 8 from J, leaving 14 bases between them. The CDR3 region is CASSLYDSYGYTF. The CDR3 region has the DNA TGCGCCAGCAGCCTATACGACAGTTACGGCTACACCTTC.

The CDR3 nucleotides are TGTGCCTGGAGGTTCAGGACAGGCTGGCACACTGAAGCTTTCTTT. It codes for CAWRFRTGWHTEAFF. The chain links TRBV30 to TRBJ1-1; 7 bases line up with TRBD1. The trim removed 3 bases at V and 3 bases at J, leaving 10 bases unmatched. Germline CDR1 is GTSNPN and CDR2 is SVGIG (reference sequence). The CDR3 covers 15 residues.

The chain has TRBV6-5 and TRBJ2-2, with TRBD2 as a possible D gene (7 bases). Germline V gene lookup returns CDR1 MNHEY and CDR2 SVGAGI. There are 15 residues in the CDR3. Trimming shortened V by 6 bases and J by 7 bases, and 18 bases separated the two germline ends. CDR3 coding DNA: TGTGCCAGCAGCCGCGAGGGGGGGGCCTTCGGGGAGCTGTTTTTT. Its translation: CASSREGGAFGELFF.